This is a list of T cell receptor beta chains from one sample in a study of regulatory T cells in long-lasting Graves disease. TCRdb re-called the multiplex PCR reads through MiXCR, storing one row per CDR3 protein. Counted here are around 450,000 distinct CDR3 sequences, 20% to 25% occurring once; the ten biggest clones make up over 6%. Sequences were derived from peripheral blood mononuclear cells (PBMCs), sampled when the disease was refractory, from a patient treated with antithyroid drugs. The origin of the receptors is a female donor with Graves disease. The CDR3 runs from the conserved cysteine through the conserved F or W. D genes are given only for firm matches. The size of a clone is reported for some rows only, either as once, few or many, or as a class for expanded clones.

V	D	size	J	CDR3	DNA
TRBV2	NA	many	TRBJ1-2	CASSEDYGYTF	TGTGCCAGCAGTGAGGACTATGGCTACACCTTC
TRBV6-1	NA	many	TRBJ1-2	CASSSRHTGNYGYTF	TGTGCCAGCAGCTCTAGACACACCGGAAACTATGGCTACACCTTC
TRBV19	NA	many	TRBJ2-4	CASTLRVAAKNIQYF	TGTGCCAGTACCCTCCGGGTAGCGGCCAAAAACATTCAGTACTTC
TRBV28	TRBD1	many	TRBJ1-1	CATRTGGAGNTEAFF	TGTGCCACCCGAACAGGGGGCGCCGGGAATACTGAAGCTTTCTTT
TRBV5-1	TRBD1	many	TRBJ1-2	CASSRGQVGYGYTF	TGCGCCAGCAGCCGCGGACAGGTGGGGTATGGCTACACCTTC
TRBV12-3/TRBV12-4	TRBD1	many	TRBJ2-5	CASSLVGAGGYETQYF	TGTGCCAGCAGTTTAGTTGGGGCAGGGGGCTATGAGACCCAGTACTTC
TRBV4-1	TRBD1	NA	TRBJ2-5	CASSQPGQGQETQYF	TGCGCCAGCAGCCAGCCGGGACAGGGTCAAGAGACCCAGTACTTC
TRBV28	NA	many	TRBJ2-4	CASSSSHAGMVAKNIQYF	TGTGCCAGCAGTTCCTCCCATGCAGGGATGGTAGCCAAAAACATTCAGTACTTC
TRBV3-1	NA	few	TRBJ2-2	CASSQTPGTGELFF	TGTGCCAGCAGTCAGACTCCTGGCACCGGGGAGCTGTTTTTT
TRBV5-4	TRBD1	once	TRBJ2-7	CASSLGPGQGAIYGTYEQYF	TGTGCCAGCAGCTTGGGGCCGGGACAGGGGGCGATATATGGGACCTACGAGCAGTACTTC
TRBV11-3	NA	NA	TRBJ1-1	CASVREGTEAFF	TGTGCCAGCGTAAGGGAGGGTACTGAAGCTTTCTTT
TRBV28	NA	few	TRBJ2-7	CASSYPLVEQYF	TGTGCCAGCAGTTATCCCTTGGTCGAGCAGTACTTC
TRBV28	NA	many	TRBJ1-2	CASSPQLASGGDYGYTF	TGTGCCAGCAGTCCGCAGCTAGCGTCTGGGGGGGACTATGGCTACACCTTC
TRBV7-2	NA	few	TRBJ2-5	CASSLLVRETQHF	TGTGCCAGCAGCTTGTTAGTGAGAGAGACCCAGCACTTC
TRBV7-9	NA	few	TRBJ1-6	CASSLDRGTYNSPLHF	TGTGCCAGCAGCTTAGATCGGGGGACTTATAATTCACCCCTCCACTTT
TRBV11-3	NA	NA	TRBJ2-1	CASSSGGTEQFF	TGTGCCAGCAGCTCTGGGGGAACCGAGCAGTTCTTC
TRBV3-1	TRBD2	NA	TRBJ2-7	CASSLDGRGGEQYF	TGTGCCAGCAGCCTCGACGGGAGGGGTGGCGAGCAGTACTTC
TRBV6-1	TRBD1	many	TRBJ1-5	CASSLDRDSNQPQHF	TGTGCCAGCAGCCTGGACAGGGATAGCAATCAGCCCCAGCATTTT
TRBV29-1	TRBD2	many	TRBJ2-7	CSVLTSGRGEQYF	TGCAGCGTTCTCACTAGCGGGAGGGGCGAGCAGTACTTC
TRBV4-1	NA	NA	TRBJ2-7	CASSQLVSYEQYF	TGCGCCAGCAGCCAGTTAGTCTCCTACGAGCAGTACTTC
TRBV24-1	NA	NA	TRBJ2-3	CATSDFSRGSTDTQYF	TGTGCCACCAGTGATTTTTCGAGGGGGTCCACAGATACGCAGTATTTT
TRBV15	NA	NA	TRBJ2-7	CATSRVRGAIYEQYF	TGTGCCACCAGCAGAGTGAGGGGGGCGATCTACGAGCAGTACTTC
TRBV9	TRBD2	NA	TRBJ2-7	CASSDRGTSATYEQYF	TGTGCCAGCAGCGACCGAGGGACTAGCGCGACCTACGAGCAGTACTTC
TRBV9	NA	few	TRBJ1-3	CASSVVGGGGNTIYF	TGTGCCAGCAGCGTAGTAGGAGGCGGTGGAAACACCATATATTTT
TRBV10-3	TRBD1	many	TRBJ1-1	CAIKKQGASTEAFF	TGTGCCATCAAAAAACAGGGGGCTTCGACTGAAGCTTTCTTT
TRBV7-9	NA	NA	TRBJ2-3	CASSPGKGTDTQYF	TGTGCCAGCAGCCCTGGTAAAGGCACAGATACGCAGTATTTT
TRBV3-1	NA	many	TRBJ1-2	CASSHAGANYGYTF	TGTGCCAGCAGCCATGCCGGGGCTAACTATGGCTACACCTTC
TRBV29-1	NA	NA	TRBJ2-2	CSVDPSSAGELFF	TGCAGCGTTGACCCTTCTAGCGCCGGGGAGCTGTTTTTT
TRBV5-1	NA	few	TRBJ2-2	CASSLDREDGELFF	TGCGCCAGCAGCTTGGACAGGGAGGACGGGGAGCTGTTTTTT
TRBV28	NA	many	TRBJ2-5	CASSPPGLPGETQYF	TGTGCCAGCAGCCCCCCGGGACTCCCAGGGGAGACCCAGTACTTC
TRBV7-3	TRBD1	NA	TRBJ1-1	CASSEDRGQTEAFF	TGTGCCAGCAGCGAGGACAGGGGGCAGACTGAAGCTTTCTTT
TRBV10-3	NA	few	TRBJ1-1	CAIRLQENTEAFF	TGTGCCATCAGGTTACAGGAGAACACTGAAGCTTTCTTT